A selection of T cell receptor beta chains follows, all from one sample in a study of blood T cells in healthy people across ages. TCRdb reanalysed the 5' RACE reads using MiXCR and keeps one entry per CDR3 protein. The repertoire holds 1,800,000 or so distinct CDR3 sequences, with approximately 39% as singletons. The sequenced sample consisted of blood. The origin of the receptors is a human donor in good health. Each CDR3 is given with its conserved first and last residue. D genes are given only for firm matches. Size values are once, few and many counts, or a class for expanded clones, and some rows have none.

clone size | J gene | V gene | D gene | CDR3 protein | CDR3 DNA
. | TRBJ1-2 | TRBV15 | . | CATSRDPRDGYTF | TGTGCCACCAGCAGAGATCCTCGGGATGGCTACACCTTC
. | TRBJ1-1 | TRBV5-1 | TRBD1 | CASSPAPGTGALNTEAFF | TGCGCCAGCAGCCCGGCCCCCGGGACAGGGGCTTTGAACACTGAAGCTTTCTTT
. | TRBJ2-7 | TRBV7-9 | TRBD2 | CASSPAGGIYEQYF | TGTGCCAGCAGCCCAGCGGGGGGCATCTACGAGCAGTACTTC
many | TRBJ2-6 | TRBV7-2 | . | CASSARSAGANVLTF | TGTGCCAGCAGCGCAAGATCTGCTGGGGCCAACGTCCTGACTTTC
. | TRBJ1-1 | TRBV24-1 | . | CATSSGSSHLEAFF | TGTGCCACCTCCTCTGGAAGCAGCCACCTTGAAGCTTTCTTT
. | TRBJ1-2 | TRBV28 | . | CASTGESLLGVYGYTF | TGTGCCAGCACCGGGGAGTCTCTCCTTGGGGTTTATGGCTACACCTTC
few | TRBJ1-2 | TRBV20-1 | . | CSAKREGYGYTF | TGCAGTGCAAAGCGAGAGGGCTATGGCTACACCTTC
. | TRBJ2-7 | TRBV5-1 | . | CASSSLQGRPGQYF | TGCGCCAGCAGCAGCCTCCAGGGGAGGCCTGGGCAGTACTTC
few | TRBJ1-2 | TRBV4-3 | TRBD1 | CASSQEIAGGQGYTF | TGCGCCAGCAGCCAAGAGATTGCTGGGGGACAGGGCTACACCTTC
many | TRBJ1-1 | TRBV7-2 | . | CASSLEGRGKAFF | TGTGCCAGCAGCTTAGAGGGAAGGGGGAAGGCTTTCTTT
once | TRBJ1-4 | TRBV12-3/TRBV12-4 | TRBD1 | CASSFVDRGEKLFF | TGTGCCAGCAGTTTTGTGGACAGGGGTGAAAAACTGTTTTTT
. | TRBJ2-5 | TRBV5-6 | TRBD1 | CASSLTGVAFQETQYF | TGTGCCAGCAGTTTGACAGGGGTCGCCTTCCAAGAGACCCAGTACTTC
. | TRBJ1-4 | TRBV29-1 | TRBD1 | CSVAATAPGGTNEKLFF | TGCAGCGTTGCAGCTACCGCCCCAGGGGGAACTAATGAAAAACTGTTTTTT
. | TRBJ2-3 | TRBV20-1 | . | CSAWPPSTDTQYF | TGCAGTGCCTGGCCCCCTAGCACAGATACGCAGTATTTT
few | TRBJ2-5 | TRBV28 | TRBD1 | CASSPGTERQETQYF | TGTGCCAGCAGTCCCGGGACAGAGAGACAAGAGACCCAGTACTTC
few | TRBJ2-1 | TRBV20-1 | . | CSARLPGVASYNEQFF | TGCAGTGCTAGACTACCCGGGGTGGCCTCCTACAATGAGCAGTTCTTC